One sample yielded the 25 T cell receptor beta chains listed below, sequenced in a study of blood T cell repertoires in COVID-19. Measured with immunoSEQ multiplex PCR; TCRdb has only the in-frame clones, and not every one. Of some 120,000 clones listed, more than 75% are singletons. Sequences were obtained from peripheral blood. The receptors here all came from a man between 45 and 60 years old with active COVID-19.

The chain is built from TRBV23-1 and TRBJ2-1; 7 positions agree with TRBD1. TRBV23-1 is an ORF, with its function uncertain. The CDR3 is made up of 14 amino acids. The trim removed 1 base at V and 4 bases at J, leaving 1 base unmatched. The CDR3 nucleotides are TGCGCCAGCAGTCAATGGGACAGATACAATGAGCAGTTCTTC. It encodes CASSQWDRYNEQFF.

This sequence joins TRBV7-9 and TRBJ2-3, with TRBD2 matching 10 bases. V was clipped by 5 bases and J by 0 bases; unmatched bases: 5. This CDR3 contains 16 residues. In germline, CDR1 is SEHNR, CDR2 FQNEAQ (reference sequence). The CDR3 DNA is TGTGCCAGCAGCAAAAGACTAGCGGGTAGCACAGATACGCAGTATTTT. The encoded protein is CASSKRLAGSTDTQYF. Full variable domain (missing parts from reference TRBV7-9 and TRBJ2-3): DTGVSQNPRHKITKRGQNVTFRCDPISEHNRLYWYRQTLGQGPEFLTYFQNEAQLEKSRLLSDRFSAERPKGSFSTLEIQRTEQGDSAMYLCASSKRLAGSTDTQYFGPGTRLTVL.

The chain employs TRBV7-9 and TRBJ1-5, with D uncertain. CDR1 is SEHNR, CDR2 FQNEAQ, per germline (reference sequence). Trimming took off 3 bases at V and 0 bases at J, with 12 bases between the two ends. The CDR3 runs to 16 residues. The CDR3 reads CASSLGGSHSNQPQHF. CDR3 bases: TGTGCCAGCAGCTTGGGAGGCAGCCATAGCAATCAGCCCCAGCATTTT.

The chain couples TRBV21-1 to TRBJ2-1; no DNA check was done on the table's D call, TRBD2. TRBV21-1 is an annotated pseudogene. CDR3 length: 18 amino acids. CDR3 protein: CASSKAQAQRGELREQFF. The CDR3 bases are TGTGCCAGCAGCAAAGCCCAAGCCCAGCGGGGGGAGCTGAGAGAGCAGTTCTTC.

V is TRBV27 and J is TRBJ2-2, with 7 bases matching TRBD2. CDR1 is MNHEY, CDR2 SMNVEV, per germline (reference sequence). The CDR3 has 14 amino acids. V was clipped by 6 bases and J by 6 bases; unmatched bases: 7. CDR3 sequence: CASSPYTSAGELFF. DNA for the CDR3: TGTGCCAGCAGCCCATATACTAGCGCCGGGGAGCTGTTTTTT.

The chain links TRBV7-6 to TRBJ2-1, with D perhaps matching TRBD2 (6 bases). The CDR3 is 13 amino acids. Trimming removed 4 bases from V and 8 bases from J, with 12 bases in between. Germline assignment: CDR1 SGHVS and CDR2 FNYEAQ. CDR3 sequence: CASSSRLGDEQFF. Written as DNA, the CDR3 is TGTGCCAGCAGCTCCCGACTAGGGGATGAGCAGTTCTTC.

DNA of the CDR3: TGTGCCAGCAGACTAGCGGGAGTGGGGAGCTCCTACAATGAGCAGTTCTTC. This encodes CASRLAGVGSSYNEQFF. The rearrangement uses TRBV2 and TRBJ2-1, with TRBD2 matching 11 bases. The germline V gene has CDR1 SNHLY and CDR2 FYNNEI. The length of the CDR3 is 17 residues. Germline trimming cut 6 bases from V and 0 bases from J; bases unmatched to any gene: 7.

Here the CDR3 DNA reads TGTGCCAGCAGCTTAGACACGGGAGAGACTGATACGCAGTATTTT. Protein product: CASSLDTGETDTQYF. V is TRBV7-9 and J is TRBJ2-3; tentatively, D is TRBD2 (6 bases). Trimming left V 1 base short and J 6 bases short, with 14 bases between. CDR1 and CDR2 (germline): SEHNR, FQNEAQ (reference sequence). The CDR3 extends over 15 amino acids.

This chain uses TRBV2 with TRBJ2-7; D may be TRBD1 (5 bases). The germline CDR1 and CDR2 sequences are SNHLY and FYNNEI. The ends were cut back, 3 bases at V and 10 bases at J, with 19 bases in the middle. This CDR3 spans 14 amino acids. DNA for the CDR3: TGTGCCAGCAGTGAGATGGGGCTTCTTAGTGCCCAGTACTTC. This gives the protein CASSEMGLLSAQYF.

This chain joins TRBV6-5 and TRBJ2-7, with TRBD1 matching over 10 bases. This CDR3 is built from 13 residues. CDR1 and CDR2 (germline): MNHEY, SVGAGI. V dropped 8 bases and J dropped 1; count of bases not matched to a gene: 2. CDR3: CASWTGGSYEQYF. The DNA for the CDR3 is TGTGCCAGCTGGACAGGGGGATCCTACGAGCAGTACTTC.

The chain joins TRBV27 to TRBJ1-2, with D unresolved. The germline gives CDR1 MNHEY, CDR2 SMNVEV (reference sequence). V lost 3 bases and J 3 bases, leaving 17 bases between the germline ends. This CDR3 has 16 amino acids. The CDR3 DNA reads as TGTGCCAGCAGTTTCCTCTACACTGGAGATTACTATGGCTACACCTTC. This sequence encodes CASSFLYTGDYYGYTF.

The chain has TRBV2 and TRBJ2-4, with no clear D. The CDR3 has 14 residues. Germline V CDR1 and CDR2: SNHLY, FYNNEI. Trimming took off 3 bases at V and 0 bases at J, with 6 bases between the two ends. DNA of the CDR3: TGTGCCAGCAGTGAGACTGCAGCCAAAAACATTCAGTACTTC. Amino acids: CASSETAAKNIQYF.

The chain combines TRBV28 with TRBJ1-1; 8 bases are a match to TRBD1. Germline V lookup: CDR1 MDHEN, CDR2 SYDVKM. The CDR3 sequence is 15 residues long. The J segment lost 3 bases and the V segment lost 6 bases, leaving 9 bases of the junction unmatched. In DNA, the CDR3 is TGTGCCAGCAGAACTGACAGGGGAGGGTACACTGAAGCTTTCTTT. This gives the protein CASRTDRGGYTEAFF.

The chain recombines TRBV2 with TRBJ2-7, with D possibly TRBD2 on 6 matching bases. The ends were cut back, 3 bases at V and 3 bases at J, with 12 bases in the middle. The CDR3 is 14 amino acids. The germline V gene has CDR1 SNHLY and CDR2 FYNNEI. The CDR3 DNA reads as TGTGCCAGCAGTGAGCTACGGGGGATCTACGAGCAGTACTTC. Its translation is CASSELRGIYEQYF.

CDR3 sequence reads: CASSLKGTEITDTQYF. The CDR3, as DNA: TGCGCCAGCAGCTTGAAGGGGACAGAAATCACAGATACGCAGTATTTT. The V call is TRBV5-1, the J call TRBJ2-3, with 7 nucleotides matching TRBD1. The CDR3 is 16 amino acids. Germline values: CDR1 SGHRS, CDR2 YFSETQ. V lost 1 base to trimming and J lost 2 bases; unmatched junction nucleotides: 7.

The chain carries TRBV2 and TRBJ2-1; TRBD2 is a possible D gene (5 bases). The CDR3 has 15 amino acids. With 8 bases removed from V and 0 bases from J, the gap between germline ends came to 14 bases. Looked up from germline, CDR1 is SNHLY and CDR2 is FYNNEI. The DNA of the CDR3 is TGTGCCAGCTCGTCGGGAACTTTCTCCTACAATGAGCAGTTCTTC. The encoded protein is CASSSGTFSYNEQFF.

J is TRBJ1-2 and V is TRBV5-6, with D unclear. Trimming cost V 1 base and J 5 bases, with 9 bases left between them. The CDR3 totals 13 residues. Germline V gives CDR1 SGHDT, CDR2 YYEEEE. In DNA, the CDR3 is TGTGCCAGCAGCTTGAGTGGCAAATATGGCTACACCTTC. Protein product: CASSLSGKYGYTF.

This chain uses TRBV5-1 with TRBJ2-5, with 10 bases aligning to TRBD1. Germline V gene data show CDR1 as SGHRS and CDR2 as YFSETQ. This CDR3 is built from 17 residues. V shed 0 bases and J 2 bases; nucleotides not matched to a gene: 7. CDR3 in DNA: TGCGCCAGCAGCTTGGCCCCCCGGACAGGGGGTCAAGAGACCCAGTACTTC. The encoded protein is CASSLAPRTGGQETQYF.

The chain is built from TRBV11-2 and TRBJ2-1; 9 bases map to TRBD2. Germline values: CDR1 SGHAT, CDR2 FQNNGV. The CDR3 totals 16 residues. Losses at the gene ends were 1 base for V and 11 bases for J; bases not matched to a gene: 12. The CDR3: CASSLVGVVAGDKQFF. As DNA, the CDR3 is TGTGCCAGCAGCTTAGTTGGGGTGGTAGCGGGAGACAAGCAGTTCTTC.

Written as DNA, the CDR3 is TGCAGTGCTCGAGGGGAGTCCGAGCAGTACTTC. It yields the protein CSARGESEQYF. The gene calls are TRBV20-1 and TRBJ2-7; D possibly uses TRBD1 or TRBD2 (5 bases each). Per germline, CDR1 DFQATT and CDR2 SNEGSKA (reference sequence). Deletions cut 5 bases from V and 6 bases from J, with 11 bases between. The CDR3 has 11 residues.

This clone was recorded only once. CDR3 sequence reads: CASSTVSTDTQYF. The CDR3 DNA follows: TGTGCCAGTAGTACGGTTAGCACAGATACGCAGTATTTT. This chain connects TRBV19 to TRBJ2-3; unclear D gene. This CDR3 is 13 amino acids long. V was shortened by 4 bases and J by 0 bases, with 5 bases between the two germline ends. Germline V gene sequence: CDR1 LNHDA, CDR2 SQIVND (reference sequence).

This chain connects TRBV10-2 to TRBJ2-7, with D perhaps matching TRBD2 (6 bases). The CDR3 has 11 residues. Trimming cost V 8 bases and J 3 bases, with 8 bases left between them. CDR1 is WSHSY, CDR2 SAAADI, per germline. CDR3 bases: TGCGCCAGCGGGGAGGACTACGAGCAGTACTTC. Protein product: CASGEDYEQYF.

The chain is built from TRBV10-2 and TRBJ1-5; possibly TRBD1 for D (5 bases). This CDR3 is 12 amino acids long. In germline, CDR1 is WSHSY, CDR2 SAAADI. Trimming stripped 3 bases from V and 9 bases from J, with 9 bases between. The CDR3 protein is CASSEPQGPQHF. DNA of the CDR3: TGCGCCAGCAGTGAACCCCAGGGGCCCCAGCATTTT.

The table lists this clone with a few counts. This chain connects TRBV6-5 to TRBJ2-7, with D perhaps TRBD1 (6 bases). V was cut by 4 bases and J by 6 bases, with 19 bases left in between. Germline V gene lookup returns CDR1 MNHEY and CDR2 SVGAGI. The CDR3 contains 15 residues. CDR3 nucleotide sequence: TGTGCCAGCAGTTCAACCGGGACACGAGGGGCCGAGCAGTACGTC. Amino acid sequence: CASSSTGTRGAEQYV.

A single count supports this clone. The rearrangement joins TRBV27 to TRBJ1-6; D is unresolved. CDR3 length: 14 residues. V lost 5 bases, J lost 9 bases, and 14 bases lay in between. Germline values: CDR1 MNHEY, CDR2 SMNVEV (reference sequence). The CDR3 is CASSLGTKVSPLHF. The CDR3 nucleotides read TGTGCCAGCAGTCTAGGCACGAAAGTTTCACCCCTCCACTTT.